This TCR beta chain was documented in a study of blood T cell repertoires in COVID-19. Original processing methods: Amplified reference gene primers provided the basis for estimating nucleated cell counts. The method was immunoSEQ multiplex PCR; TCRdb's version includes in-frame clones alone and lacks a portion of them. That table is the source of V, J and clone size, and D and trimming were worked out from the DNA. This table has roughly 240,000 clones, less than 90% appearing once. This clone was counted once. This CDR3 is 14 amino acids long. CDR1 and CDR2 (germline): SEHNR, FQNEAQ (reference sequence). Trimming stripped 4 bases from V and 1 base from J, with 10 bases between.

The material sequenced was peripheral blood. The sequence was collected from a man in his sixties who had recovered from COVID-19. The chain has TRBV7-9 and TRBJ1-1; D gene ambiguous. CDR3 sequence (DNA): TGTGCCAGCAGCTCCCGGGTGGGGAACACTGAAGCTTTCTTT. Translating it yields CASSSRVGNTEAFF.